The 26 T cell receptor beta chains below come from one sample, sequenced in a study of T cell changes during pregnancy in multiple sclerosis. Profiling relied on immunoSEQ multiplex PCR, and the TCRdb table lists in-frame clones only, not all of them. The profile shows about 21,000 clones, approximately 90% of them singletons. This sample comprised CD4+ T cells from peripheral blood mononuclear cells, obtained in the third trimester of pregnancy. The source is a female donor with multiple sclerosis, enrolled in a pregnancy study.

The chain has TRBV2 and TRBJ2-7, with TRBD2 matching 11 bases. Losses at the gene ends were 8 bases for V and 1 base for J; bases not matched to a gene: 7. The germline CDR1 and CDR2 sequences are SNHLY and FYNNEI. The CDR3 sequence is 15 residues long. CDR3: CASGSGGAKSYEQYF. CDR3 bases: TGTGCCAGCGGTAGCGGGGGGGCCAAATCCTACGAGCAGTACTTC.

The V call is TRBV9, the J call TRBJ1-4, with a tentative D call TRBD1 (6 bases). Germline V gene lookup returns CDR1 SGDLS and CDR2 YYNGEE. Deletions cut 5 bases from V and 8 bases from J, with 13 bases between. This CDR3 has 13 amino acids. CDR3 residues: CASSRGAGEKLFF. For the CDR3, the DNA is TGTGCCAGCAGTCGGGGGGCGGGCGAAAAACTGTTTTTT. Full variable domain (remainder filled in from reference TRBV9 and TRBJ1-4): DSGVTQTPKHLITATGQRVTLRCSPRSGDLSVYWYQQSLDQGLQFLIQYYNGEERAKGNILERFSAQQFPDLHSELNLSSLELGDSALYFCASSRGAGEKLFFGSGTQLSVL.

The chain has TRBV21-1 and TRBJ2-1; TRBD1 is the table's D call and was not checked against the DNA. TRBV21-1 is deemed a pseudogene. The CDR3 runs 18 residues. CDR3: CASSQPTPRDREANEQFF. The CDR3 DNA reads TGTGCCAGCAGCCAACCGACTCCGAGGGACAGGGAGGCCAATGAGCAGTTCTTC.

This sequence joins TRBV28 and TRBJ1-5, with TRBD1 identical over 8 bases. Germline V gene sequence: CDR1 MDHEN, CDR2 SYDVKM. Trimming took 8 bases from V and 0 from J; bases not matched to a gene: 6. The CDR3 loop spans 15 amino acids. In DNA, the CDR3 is TGTGCCAGCGGGTGGGACAGGAATAGCAATCAGCCCCAGCATTTT. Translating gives CASGWDRNSNQPQHF.

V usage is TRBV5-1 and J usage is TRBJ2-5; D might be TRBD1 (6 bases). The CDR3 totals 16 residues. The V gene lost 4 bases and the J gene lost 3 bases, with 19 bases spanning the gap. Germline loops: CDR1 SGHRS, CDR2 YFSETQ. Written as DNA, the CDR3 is TGCGCCAGCAGCCCGATGGGGACATTCCGTGAAGAGACCCAGTACTTC. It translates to CASSPMGTFREETQYF.

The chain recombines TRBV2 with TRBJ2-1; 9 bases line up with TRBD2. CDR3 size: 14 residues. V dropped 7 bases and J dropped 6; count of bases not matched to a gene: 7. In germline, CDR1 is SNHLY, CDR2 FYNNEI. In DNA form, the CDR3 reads TGTGCCAGCATGAAGACTAGCGGCGGCAATGAGCAGTTCTTC. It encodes CASMKTSGGNEQFF.

The CDR3 is CASSPDRGVIRGYTF. The CDR3 nucleotides are TGTGCCAGCAGCCCTGACAGGGGAGTAATCCGGGGCTACACCTTC. The rearrangement uses TRBV2 and TRBJ1-2; 8 nucleotides match TRBD1. The CDR3 spans 15 residues. CDR1 SNHLY and CDR2 FYNNEI come from the germline V gene. V trimming: 6 bases; J trimming: 8 bases; junction bases outside the gene matches: 14.

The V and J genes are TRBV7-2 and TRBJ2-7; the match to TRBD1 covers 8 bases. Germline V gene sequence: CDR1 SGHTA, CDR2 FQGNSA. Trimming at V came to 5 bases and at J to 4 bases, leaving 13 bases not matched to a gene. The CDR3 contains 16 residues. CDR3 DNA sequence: TGTGCCAGCAGCCTAAGTACCAGGGGGCTAGGATACGAGCAGTACTTC. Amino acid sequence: CASSLSTRGLGYEQYF.

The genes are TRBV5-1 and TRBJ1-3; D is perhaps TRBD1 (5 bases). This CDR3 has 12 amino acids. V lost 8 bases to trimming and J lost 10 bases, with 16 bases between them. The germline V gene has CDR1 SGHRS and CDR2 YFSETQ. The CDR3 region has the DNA TGCGCCAGTCGGGGGGAGACTGGTACCATATATTTT. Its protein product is CASRGETGTIYF.

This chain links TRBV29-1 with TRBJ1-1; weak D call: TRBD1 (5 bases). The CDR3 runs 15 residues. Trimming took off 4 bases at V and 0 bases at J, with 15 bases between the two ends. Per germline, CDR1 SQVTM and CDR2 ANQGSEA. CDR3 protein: CSVAAGWAMNTEAFF. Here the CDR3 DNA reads TGCAGCGTTGCGGCAGGGTGGGCAATGAACACTGAAGCTTTCTTT.

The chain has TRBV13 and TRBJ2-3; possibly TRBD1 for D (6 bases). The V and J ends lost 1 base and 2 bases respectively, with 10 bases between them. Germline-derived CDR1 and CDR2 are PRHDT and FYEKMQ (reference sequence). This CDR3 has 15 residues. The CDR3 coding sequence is TGTGCCAGCAGCTTAGTACAGGGATTCACAGATACGCAGTATTTT. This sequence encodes CASSLVQGFTDTQYF.

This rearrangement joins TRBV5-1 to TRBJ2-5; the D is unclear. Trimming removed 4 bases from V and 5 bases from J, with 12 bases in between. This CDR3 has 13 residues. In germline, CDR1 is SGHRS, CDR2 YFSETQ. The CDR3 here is CASSPSSPETQYF. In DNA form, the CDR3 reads TGCGCCAGCAGCCCTTCCTCCCCGGAGACCCAGTACTTC.

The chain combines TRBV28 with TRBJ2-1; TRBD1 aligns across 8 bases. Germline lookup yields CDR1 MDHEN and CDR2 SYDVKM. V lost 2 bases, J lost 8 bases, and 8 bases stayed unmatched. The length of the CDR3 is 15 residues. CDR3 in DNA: TGTGCCAGCAGTTTAAGACAGGGGACTGGCGATGAGCAGTTCTTC. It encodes CASSLRQGTGDEQFF.

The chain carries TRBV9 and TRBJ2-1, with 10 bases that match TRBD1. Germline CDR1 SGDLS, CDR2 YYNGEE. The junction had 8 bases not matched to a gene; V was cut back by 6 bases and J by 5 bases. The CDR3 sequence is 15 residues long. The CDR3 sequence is CASMGETGGHNEQFF. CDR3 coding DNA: TGTGCCAGCATGGGGGAGACAGGGGGCCACAATGAGCAGTTCTTC.

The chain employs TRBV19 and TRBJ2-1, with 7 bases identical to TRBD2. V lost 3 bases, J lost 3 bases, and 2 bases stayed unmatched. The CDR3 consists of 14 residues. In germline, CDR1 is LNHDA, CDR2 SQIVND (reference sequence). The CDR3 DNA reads TGTGCCAGTAGTATCGGGGACTACTACAATGAGCAGTTCTTC. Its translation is CASSIGDYYNEQFF.

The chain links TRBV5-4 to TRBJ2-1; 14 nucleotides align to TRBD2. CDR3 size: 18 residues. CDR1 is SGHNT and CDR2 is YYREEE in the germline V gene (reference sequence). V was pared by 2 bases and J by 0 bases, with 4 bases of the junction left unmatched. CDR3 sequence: CASSFRTSGGSSYNEQFF. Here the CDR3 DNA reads TGTGCCAGCAGCTTCCGGACTAGCGGGGGGAGCTCCTACAATGAGCAGTTCTTC.

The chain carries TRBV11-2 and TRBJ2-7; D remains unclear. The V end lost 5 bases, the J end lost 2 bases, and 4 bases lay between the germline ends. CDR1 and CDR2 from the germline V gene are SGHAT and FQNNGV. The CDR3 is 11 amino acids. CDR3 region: CASSTAYEQYF. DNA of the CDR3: TGTGCCAGCAGCACGGCCTACGAGCAGTACTTC.

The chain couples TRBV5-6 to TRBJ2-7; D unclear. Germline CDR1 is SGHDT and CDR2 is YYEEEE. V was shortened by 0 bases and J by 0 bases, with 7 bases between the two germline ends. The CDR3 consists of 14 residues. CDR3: CASSLAKSSYEQYF. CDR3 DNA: TGTGCCAGCAGCTTGGCCAAATCCTCCTACGAGCAGTACTTC.

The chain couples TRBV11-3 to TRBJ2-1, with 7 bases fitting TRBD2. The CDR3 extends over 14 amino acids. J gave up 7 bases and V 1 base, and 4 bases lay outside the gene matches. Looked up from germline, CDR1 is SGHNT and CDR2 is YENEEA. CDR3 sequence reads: CASSLGTSLNEQFF. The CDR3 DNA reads TGTGCCAGCAGCTTAGGGACTAGTCTAAATGAGCAGTTCTTC.

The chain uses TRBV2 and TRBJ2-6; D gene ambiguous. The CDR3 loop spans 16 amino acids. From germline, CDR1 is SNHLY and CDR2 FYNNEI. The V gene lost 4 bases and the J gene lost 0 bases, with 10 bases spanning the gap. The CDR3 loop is CASSGEESSGANVLTF. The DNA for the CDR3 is TGTGCCAGCAGTGGAGAGGAGAGCTCTGGGGCCAACGTCCTGACTTTC.

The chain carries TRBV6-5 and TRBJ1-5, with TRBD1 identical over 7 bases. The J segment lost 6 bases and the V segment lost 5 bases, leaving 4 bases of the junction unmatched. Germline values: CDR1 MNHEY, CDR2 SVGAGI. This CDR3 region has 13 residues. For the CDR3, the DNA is TGTGCCAGCAGTGACAGGGTTAGTCAGCCCCAGCATTTT. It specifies CASSDRVSQPQHF.

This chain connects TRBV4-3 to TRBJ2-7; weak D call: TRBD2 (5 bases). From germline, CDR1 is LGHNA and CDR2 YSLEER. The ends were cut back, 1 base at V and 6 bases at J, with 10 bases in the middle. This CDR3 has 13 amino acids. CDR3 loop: CASSQVGESEQYF. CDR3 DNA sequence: TGCGCCAGCAGCCAAGTCGGGGAAAGCGAGCAGTACTTC.

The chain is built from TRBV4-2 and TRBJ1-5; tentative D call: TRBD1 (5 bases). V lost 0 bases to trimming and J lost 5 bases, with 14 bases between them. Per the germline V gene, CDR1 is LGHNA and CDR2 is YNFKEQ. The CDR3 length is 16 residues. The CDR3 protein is CASSQEVGREDQPQHF. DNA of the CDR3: TGTGCCAGCAGCCAAGAGGTGGGCAGGGAGGATCAGCCCCAGCATTTT.

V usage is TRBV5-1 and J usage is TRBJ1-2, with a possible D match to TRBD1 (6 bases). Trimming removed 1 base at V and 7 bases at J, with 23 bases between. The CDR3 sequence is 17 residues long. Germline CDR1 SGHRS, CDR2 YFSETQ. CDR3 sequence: CASSLRATGGLNSGYTF. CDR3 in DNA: TGCGCCAGCAGCTTGCGGGCTACCGGGGGGCTCAATAGTGGCTACACCTTC. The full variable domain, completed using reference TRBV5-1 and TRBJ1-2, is KAGVTQTPRYLIKTRGQQVTLSCSPISGHRSVSWYQQTPGQGLQFLFEYFSETQRNKGNFPGRFSGRQFSNSRSEMNVSTLELGDSALYLCASSLRATGGLNSGYTFGSGTRLTVV.

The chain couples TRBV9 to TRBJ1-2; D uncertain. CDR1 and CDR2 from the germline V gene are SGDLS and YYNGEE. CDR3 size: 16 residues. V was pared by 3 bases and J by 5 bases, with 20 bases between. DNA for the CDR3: TGTGCCAGCAGCGAGACCTTCGGGGATCGCGGGTATGGCTACACCTTC. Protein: CASSETFGDRGYGYTF.

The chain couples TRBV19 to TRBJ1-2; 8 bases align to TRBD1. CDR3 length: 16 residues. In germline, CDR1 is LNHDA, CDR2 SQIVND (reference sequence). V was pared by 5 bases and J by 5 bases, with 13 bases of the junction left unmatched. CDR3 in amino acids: CASSDYGTGEHYGYTF. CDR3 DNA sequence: TGTGCCAGTAGTGACTACGGGACAGGTGAACATTATGGCTACACCTTC. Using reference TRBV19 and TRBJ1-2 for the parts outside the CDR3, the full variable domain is DGGITQSPKYLFRKEGQNVTLSCEQNLNHDAMYWYRQDPGQGLRLIYYSQIVNDFQKGDIAEGYSVSREKKESFPLTVTSAQKNPTAFYLCASSDYGTGEHYGYTFGSGTRLTVV.